This T cell receptor beta chain is drawn from a study of post-analysis software for immune sequencing data. Findings of the study overall: A handful of TRBV segments were significantly more frequent in patients than in controls. TRBV5-6, TRBV5-1 and TRBV20-1 were among these segments. Same-batch preparations were strongly co-clustered by F measure. Among multiple sclerosis patients, normalized Chao1 diversity was significantly below that of controls.

Deletions cut 4 bases from V and 5 bases from J, with 17 bases between. The CDR3 extends over 15 amino acids. Germline-derived CDR1 and CDR2 are MDHEN and SYDVKM. This clonotype was found a few times. Antigen specificity is unknown. TCR beta libraries were prepared from cDNA with unique molecular identifiers. MiXCR, run by TCRdb on the PCR reads, gives a single entry per CDR3 protein. The sample has about 770,000 distinct CDR3 sequences; 46% are singletons. Sequenced: blood. The chain couples TRBV28 to TRBJ1-2, with D perhaps matching TRBD1 (5 bases). This TCR derives from a girl between 10 and 17 years old with multiple sclerosis. The DNA of the CDR3 is TGTGCCAGCAGTTCTCACCTGGGATCAGGGTATGGCTACACCTTC. Amino acids: CASSSHLGSGYGYTF.